This passage covers 10 T cell receptor beta chains from one sample sequenced in a study of cytomegalovirus exposure and HLA in healthy donors. It was with 60 Vbeta and 13 Jbeta primers that the PCR ran. TCRdb's table, derived via immunoSEQ multiplex PCR, lists solely in-frame clones and lacks some. The data contain about 85,000 clones, 60% to 80% of them singletons. The sample consisted of PBMCs. The receptor source for this set is a boy under 18 in good health and CMV-seronegative.

The chain joins TRBV30 to TRBJ2-7, with D unclear. Germline CDR1 is GTSNPN and CDR2 is SVGIG (reference sequence). V lost 1 base to trimming and J lost 5 bases, with 6 bases between them. CDR3 length equals 11 residues. The DNA for the CDR3 is TGTGCCTGGAGTGCGGTGAACGAGCAGTACTTC. As protein: CAWSAVNEQYF.

The genes are TRBV6-5 and TRBJ1-6; D may be TRBD1 (5 bases). V was shortened by 5 bases and J by 8 bases, with 16 bases between the two germline ends. CDR1 is MNHEY, CDR2 SVGAGI, per germline. The CDR3 has 15 residues. CDR3 sequence: CASSVQGSLYSPLHF. The DNA of the CDR3 is TGTGCCAGCAGTGTTCAGGGATCCCTCTATTCACCCCTCCACTTT.

The V gene is TRBV19, the J gene TRBJ1-1, with D uncertain. Trimming shortened V by 5 bases and J by 1 base, and 5 bases separated the two germline ends. Germline loops: CDR1 LNHDA, CDR2 SQIVND (reference sequence). The CDR3 covers 12 residues. The CDR3 nucleotides are TGTGCCAGTAGTTTCGGGAACACTGAAGCTTTCTTT. Protein product: CASSFGNTEAFF. The variable domain in full, with the rest retrieved from reference TRBV19 and TRBJ1-1, is DGGITQSPKYLFRKEGQNVTLSCEQNLNHDAMYWYRQDPGQGLRLIYYSQIVNDFQKGDIAEGYSVSREKKESFPLTVTSAQKNPTAFYLCASSFGNTEAFFGQGTRLTVV.

This clone appeared a few times. The V and J genes are TRBV4-3 and TRBJ2-7, with TRBD1 matching over 8 bases. With V trimmed by 4 bases and J by 3 bases, 8 bases remained unmatched. The CDR3 spans 15 residues. Germline CDR1 LGHNA, CDR2 YSLEER. The CDR3 loop reads CASSPRTGIRYEQYF. CDR3 coding DNA: TGCGCCAGCAGCCCCCGGACAGGGATTCGCTACGAGCAGTACTTC.

This rearrangement joins TRBV7-6 to TRBJ2-3; TRBD1 might be the D (5 bases). CDR3 length: 17 residues. Trimming cost V 1 base and J 1 base, with 15 bases left between them. CDR1 and CDR2 from the germline V gene are SGHVS and FNYEAQ. In DNA form, the CDR3 reads TGTGCCAGCAGCTTAGGAGTTAGGGGCAGGGGCACAGATACGCAGTATTTT. Protein sequence: CASSLGVRGRGTDTQYF. Drawing the rest from reference TRBV7-6 and TRBJ2-3, the complete variable domain is GAGVSQSPRYKVTKRGQDVALRCDPISGHVSLYWYRQALGQGPEFLTYFNYEAQQDKSGLPNDRFSAERPEGSISTLTIQRTEQRDSAMYRCASSLGVRGRGTDTQYFGPGTRLTVL.

The V call is TRBV29-1, the J call TRBJ2-6; D gene ambiguous. Looked up from germline, CDR1 is SQVTM and CDR2 is ANQGSEA. This CDR3 contains 11 residues. V was shortened by 6 bases and J by 12 bases, with 12 bases between the two germline ends. CDR3 coding DNA: TGCAGCGTAACCCAAACCAGCGTCCTGACTTTC. Amino acids: CSVTQTSVLTF.

V is TRBV18 and J is TRBJ2-7; the D gene is possibly TRBD1 (6 bases). Germline V gene sequence: CDR1 KGHSH, CDR2 LQKENI. Deletions cut 4 bases from V and 9 bases from J, with 10 bases between. The CDR3 loop spans 11 amino acids. The CDR3 region is CASSHRVRQYF. Written as DNA, the CDR3 is TGTGCCAGCTCACACAGGGTAAGGCAGTACTTC.

The chain joins TRBV2 to TRBJ1-5, with TRBD1 as a possible D gene (5 bases). The CDR3 contains 15 residues. Germline V gives CDR1 SNHLY, CDR2 FYNNEI. Between the trimmed V and J ends, which lost 2 bases and 5 bases, there was a span of 13 bases. As DNA, the CDR3 is TGTGCCAGCAGTGAAAAGGGACTGAGCGATCAGCCCCAGCATTTT. This sequence encodes CASSEKGLSDQPQHF.

The V call is TRBV30, the J call TRBJ2-1, with D possibly being TRBD2 (5 bases). The CDR3 spans 14 residues. Trimming cost V 7 bases and J 5 bases, with 18 bases left between them. Germline V lookup: CDR1 GTSNPN, CDR2 SVGIG (reference sequence). CDR3 bases: TGTGCCTTCCCGAACCCGATGCGGGACAATGAGCAGTTCTTC. The encoded protein is CAFPNPMRDNEQFF.

This rearrangement joins TRBV10-3 to TRBJ1-1; maybe TRBD1 (6 bases). V lost 6 bases and J lost 1, with 15 bases in between. This CDR3 has 15 amino acids. The germline V gene has CDR1 ENHRY and CDR2 SYGVKD. The CDR3 region has the DNA TGTGCCATCAGATCAACAGGGTCGTGGAACACTGAAGCTTTCTTT. Encoded protein: CAIRSTGSWNTEAFF.